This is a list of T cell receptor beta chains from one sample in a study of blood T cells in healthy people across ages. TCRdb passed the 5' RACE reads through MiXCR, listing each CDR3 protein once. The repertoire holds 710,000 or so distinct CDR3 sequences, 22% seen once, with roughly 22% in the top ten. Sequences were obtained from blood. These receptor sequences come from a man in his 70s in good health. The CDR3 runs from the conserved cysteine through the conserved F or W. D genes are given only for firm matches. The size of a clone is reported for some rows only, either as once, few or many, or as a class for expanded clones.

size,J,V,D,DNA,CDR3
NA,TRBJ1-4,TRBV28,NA,TGTGCCAGCAGCCCCCCTGTAGGGGCGGGTGAAAAACTGTTTTTT,CASSPPVGAGEKLFF
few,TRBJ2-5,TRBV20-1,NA,TGCAGTGTGGGCCTAACGGACCAAGAGACCCAGTACTTC,CSVGLTDQETQYF
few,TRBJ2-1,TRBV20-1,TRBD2,TGCAGTGCGCCGACTAGCGGGGGGCCAGCGTACAATGAGCAGTTCTTC,CSAPTSGGPAYNEQFF
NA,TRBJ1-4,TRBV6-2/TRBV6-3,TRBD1,TGTGCCAGCAGCCCGACAGGGAATTATGAAAAACTGTTTTTT,CASSPTGNYEKLFF
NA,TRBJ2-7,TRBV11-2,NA,TGTGCCAACTACTACGAGCAGTACTTC,CANYYEQYF
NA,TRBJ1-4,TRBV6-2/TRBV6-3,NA,TGTGCCAGCAGTTACTCGAGAGGGGCCGAAAAACTGTTTTTT,CASSYSRGAEKLFF
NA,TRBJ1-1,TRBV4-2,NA,TGTGCCAGCAGCCAAGATCGCGGCACCATGAACACTGAAGCTTTCTTT,CASSQDRGTMNTEAFF
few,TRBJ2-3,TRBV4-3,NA,TGCGCCAGCAGCCAAAGGCGGGGGCGACTAAGCAGGCTAACTGATACGCAGTATTTT,CASSQRRGRLSRLTDTQYF
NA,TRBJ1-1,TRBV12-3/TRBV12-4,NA,TGTGCCAGCAGTTTGACCCTACCTACTGAAGCTTTCTTT,CASSLTLPTEAFF
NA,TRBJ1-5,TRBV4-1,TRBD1,TGCGCCAGCAGCCGGGAACAGGGGAGGAGCAATCAGCCCCAGCATTTT,CASSREQGRSNQPQHF
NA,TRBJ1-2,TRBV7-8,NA,TGTGCCAGCAGCTTAGTTGAGAATAACTATGGCTACACCTTC,CASSLVENNYGYTF
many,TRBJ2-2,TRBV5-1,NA,TGCGCCAGCAGCTTGGGCTGGGCGAACACCGGGGAGCTGTTTTTT,CASSLGWANTGELFF
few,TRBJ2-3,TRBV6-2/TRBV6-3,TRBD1,TGTGCCAGCAGTCCCCGGCGACAGGGCGACATCACAGATACGCAGTATTTT,CASSPRRQGDITDTQYF
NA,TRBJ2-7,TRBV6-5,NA,TGTGCCAGCACAACCGGGGGTGGAGGAACCTACGAGCAGTACTTC,CASTTGGGGTYEQYF
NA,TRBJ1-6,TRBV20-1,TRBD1,TGCAGTGCTAGAAGACAGGGGAGGGAATCCTATAATTCACCCCTCCACTTT,CSARRQGRESYNSPLHF
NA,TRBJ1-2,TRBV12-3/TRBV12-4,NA,TGTGCCAGCAGTTTAAGTCACCTCGGGGATGGCTACACCTTC,CASSLSHLGDGYTF
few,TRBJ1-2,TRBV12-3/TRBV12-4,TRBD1,TGTGCCAGCAGTTTAGTTTGGGGACAGGGCCCTCTCTATGGCTACACCTTC,CASSLVWGQGPLYGYTF
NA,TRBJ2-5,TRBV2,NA,TGTGCCAGCAGTGAAGACGGGGAGACCCAGTACTTC,CASSEDGETQYF
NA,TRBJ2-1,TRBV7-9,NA,TGTGCCAGCAGCTTAAGGGGGGGGAGCGGGTTGAATGAGCAGTTCTTC,CASSLRGGSGLNEQFF
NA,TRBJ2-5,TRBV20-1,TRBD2,TGCAGTGCTCAAGCCCCCGGGAGGGAAGAGACCCAGTACTTC,CSAQAPGREETQYF